The present T cell receptor beta chain was sequenced within a study of chronic HIV infection and antiretroviral therapy. TCRdb used MiXCR to reprocess the 5' RACE reads, holding one entry per CDR3 protein. The data show more than 30,000 distinct CDR3 sequences, more than 7.5% seen once. The CDR3 extends over 12 amino acids. Germline-derived CDR1 and CDR2 are SGHVS and FNYEAQ. V gave up 8 bases and J gave up 7 bases, with 12 bases separating them. This clonotype was found many times. V gene TRBV7-6 combines with J gene TRBJ2-1, with D unresolved. This clonotype originated in an adult who had HIV and had not received antiretroviral therapy, or was an uninfected healthy control (not recorded which). Sample: peripheral blood. CDR3 DNA: TGTGCCAGCGCCCCCCCGGAGAATGAGCAGTTCTTC. Translated: CASAPPENEQFF.